The rows below give T cell receptor beta chains drawn from one sample of a study of graft-versus-host responses after intestinal transplantation. For these TCRs, the target antigens are not known. Profiling relied on immunoSEQ multiplex PCR, and the TCRdb table lists in-frame clones only, not all of them. The sample holds tens of thousands of clones, about 80% seen once. The sample was unstimulated CD4+ T cells sorted from spleen or lymph node cells, taken before transplant. The receptors shown here come from a human donor who was the organ donor for an intestinal transplant. Each CDR3 is given with its conserved first and last residue. A D gene is named only where the DNA matches it firmly. Part of the rows lack a size; the others show once, few, many or a class for expanded clones.

.	TRBJ1-3	TRBD1	TRBV7-2	CASSLAGQGFGNTIYF	TGTGCCAGCAGCTTAGCGGGACAGGGGTTTGGAAACACCATATATTTT
once	TRBJ1-6	TRBD1	TRBV15	CATSRNTPGQGAKSYNSPLHF	TGTGCCACCAGCAGAAACACGCCGGGACAGGGGGCGAAGTCCTATAATTCACCCCTCCACTTT
.	TRBJ2-1	TRBD2	TRBV4-1	CASSRPGLAINEQFF	TGCGCCAGCAGCCGTCCGGGACTAGCCATCAATGAGCAGTTCTTC
.	TRBJ1-3	TRBD1	TRBV4-1	CASSQVTGVSGNTIYF	TGCGCCAGCAGCCAAGTGACAGGGGTATCTGGAAACACCATATATTTT
few	TRBJ2-2	.	TRBV19	CASNNRFGTGELFF	TGTGCCAGTAACAACAGGTTTGGCACCGGGGAGCTGTTTTTT
.	TRBJ1-2	TRBD1	TRBV28	CASSQGQDYNYGYTF	TGTGCCAGCAGTCAGGGACAGGATTATAACTATGGCTACACCTTC
few	TRBJ1-6	TRBD1	TRBV5-4	CASSPGQGNSPLHF	TGTGCCAGCAGCCCCGGACAGGGGAATTCACCCCTCCACTTT
.	TRBJ1-1	.	TRBV11-1	CASSSGQQNTEAFF	TGTGCCAGCAGCTCCGGACAGCAGAACACTGAAGCTTTCTTT
.	TRBJ2-2	.	TRBV4-2	CASSQVGGGELFF	TGTGCCAGCAGCCAAGTTGGCGGCGGGGAGCTGTTTTTT
.	TRBJ2-3	TRBD1	TRBV29-1	CSVAGTGSTDTQYF	TGCAGCGTCGCCGGGACAGGGAGCACAGATACGCAGTATTTT
.	TRBJ1-2	.	TRBV7-9	CASSVGMGVERGYTF	TGTGCCAGCAGCGTCGGGATGGGAGTTGAAAGGGGCTACACCTTC
.	TRBJ2-3	.	TRBV9	CASSALGGGGQYF	TGTGCCAGCAGCGCACTAGGGGGGGGAGGGCAGTATTTT
.	TRBJ2-1	TRBD2	TRBV7-2	CASSSQTSGGAQEQFF	TGTGCCAGCAGCTCCCAGACTAGCGGGGGGGCCCAGGAGCAGTTCTTC
.	TRBJ2-5	.	TRBV28	CASSQTAGETQYF	TGTGCCAGCAGCCAGACGGCGGGAGAGACCCAGTACTTC
.	TRBJ2-1	TRBD2	TRBV11-1	CASRWTSGSSYNEQFF	TGTGCCAGCAGGTGGACTAGCGGATCATCCTACAATGAGCAGTTCTTC
.	TRBJ2-3	.	TRBV15	CATSKGGGLGDTQYF	TGTGCCACCAGCAAGGGGGGGGGCTTAGGAGATACGCAGTATTTT
.	TRBJ2-1	TRBD2	TRBV2	CASSLLAVPYNEQFF	TGTGCCAGCAGTCTTCTAGCGGTTCCCTACAATGAGCAGTTCTTC
once	TRBJ1-1	.	TRBV2	CASSADSRGNTEAFF	TGTGCCAGCAGTGCAGACAGTAGGGGGAACACTGAAGCTTTCTTT
.	TRBJ1-1	.	TRBV6-5	CASSYHRETEAFF	TGTGCCAGCAGTTATCACAGGGAGACTGAAGCTTTCTTT
.	TRBJ2-5	.	TRBV4-3	CASSQDIGTGQETQYF	TGCGCCAGCAGCCAAGATATCGGTACGGGACAAGAGACCCAGTACTTC
.	TRBJ1-6	TRBD1	TRBV2	CASSLRDRENSPLHF	TGTGCCAGCAGTCTCAGGGACAGGGAGAATTCACCCCTCCACTTT
.	TRBJ2-6	TRBD2	TRBV19	CASTGLVSSGANVLTF	TGTGCCAGTACAGGACTAGTGAGCTCTGGGGCCAACGTCCTGACTTTC